The clone carrying this T cell receptor (beta chain) was seen ten or more times. Investigators profiled TCR beta VDJ and CDR3 from genomic DNA template. TCRdb processed the reads anew with MiXCR; each CDR3 protein has one entry. The sample lists about 470,000 distinct CDR3 sequences, roughly 34% occurring once. CDR1 and CDR2 (germline): SQVTM, ANQGSEA. CDR3 length equals 12 residues. V gave up 4 bases and J gave up 3 bases, with 7 bases separating them. The data are from a study of CD8+CD57+ T cells in acquired aplastic anemia. For sequencing, patients were chosen who had shown expansion of CD8+CD57+ cells by flow cytometry.

This rearrangement joins TRBV29-1 to TRBJ1-5; D unclear. This clonotype was sampled from a human donor with aplastic anemia. Sequenced sample: sorted CD4+, CD8+, or CD8+CD57+ T cells (not recorded which) from PBMCs. The CDR3 DNA reads as TGCAGCGTTGGTGGGGACAATCAGCCCCAGCATTTT. Protein: CSVGGDNQPQHF. The whole variable domain, remainder taken from reference TRBV29-1 and TRBJ1-5, is SAVISQKPSRDICQRGTSLTIQCQVDSQVTMMFWYRQQPGQSLTLIATANQGSEATYESGFVIDKFPISRPNLTFSTLTVSNMSPEDSSIYLCSVGGDNQPQHFGDGTRLSIL.